A single TCR beta chain is shown here with its context. Its specificity is not known. The entry originates in a study of identical twins. Study-level results: Models came in too low on out-of-frame TCR alpha sharing in monozygotic twins. Cord blood beta clonotypes present at high abundance carried fewer insertions; no such pattern appeared in memory repertoires.

TCRdb recomputed calls from the 5' RACE reads with MiXCR, one row per CDR3 protein. The sample contains some 590,000 distinct CDR3 sequences, over 8.5% of which appear only once. Another study also made use of these data, one on yellow fever vaccine responses in identical twins.

The specimen sequenced was PBMCs. The source of this sequence is a woman between 18 and 29 years old in good health.

The CDR3 protein is CASSSTDGSLSYTF. DNA of the CDR3: TGTGCCAGCAGTTCAACGGACGGATCCTTAAGCTACACCTTC. The chain combines TRBV12-3 or TRBV12-4 with TRBJ1-2, with D hard to call. Trimming left V 4 bases short and J 9 bases short, with 18 bases between. The CDR3 runs 14 residues.